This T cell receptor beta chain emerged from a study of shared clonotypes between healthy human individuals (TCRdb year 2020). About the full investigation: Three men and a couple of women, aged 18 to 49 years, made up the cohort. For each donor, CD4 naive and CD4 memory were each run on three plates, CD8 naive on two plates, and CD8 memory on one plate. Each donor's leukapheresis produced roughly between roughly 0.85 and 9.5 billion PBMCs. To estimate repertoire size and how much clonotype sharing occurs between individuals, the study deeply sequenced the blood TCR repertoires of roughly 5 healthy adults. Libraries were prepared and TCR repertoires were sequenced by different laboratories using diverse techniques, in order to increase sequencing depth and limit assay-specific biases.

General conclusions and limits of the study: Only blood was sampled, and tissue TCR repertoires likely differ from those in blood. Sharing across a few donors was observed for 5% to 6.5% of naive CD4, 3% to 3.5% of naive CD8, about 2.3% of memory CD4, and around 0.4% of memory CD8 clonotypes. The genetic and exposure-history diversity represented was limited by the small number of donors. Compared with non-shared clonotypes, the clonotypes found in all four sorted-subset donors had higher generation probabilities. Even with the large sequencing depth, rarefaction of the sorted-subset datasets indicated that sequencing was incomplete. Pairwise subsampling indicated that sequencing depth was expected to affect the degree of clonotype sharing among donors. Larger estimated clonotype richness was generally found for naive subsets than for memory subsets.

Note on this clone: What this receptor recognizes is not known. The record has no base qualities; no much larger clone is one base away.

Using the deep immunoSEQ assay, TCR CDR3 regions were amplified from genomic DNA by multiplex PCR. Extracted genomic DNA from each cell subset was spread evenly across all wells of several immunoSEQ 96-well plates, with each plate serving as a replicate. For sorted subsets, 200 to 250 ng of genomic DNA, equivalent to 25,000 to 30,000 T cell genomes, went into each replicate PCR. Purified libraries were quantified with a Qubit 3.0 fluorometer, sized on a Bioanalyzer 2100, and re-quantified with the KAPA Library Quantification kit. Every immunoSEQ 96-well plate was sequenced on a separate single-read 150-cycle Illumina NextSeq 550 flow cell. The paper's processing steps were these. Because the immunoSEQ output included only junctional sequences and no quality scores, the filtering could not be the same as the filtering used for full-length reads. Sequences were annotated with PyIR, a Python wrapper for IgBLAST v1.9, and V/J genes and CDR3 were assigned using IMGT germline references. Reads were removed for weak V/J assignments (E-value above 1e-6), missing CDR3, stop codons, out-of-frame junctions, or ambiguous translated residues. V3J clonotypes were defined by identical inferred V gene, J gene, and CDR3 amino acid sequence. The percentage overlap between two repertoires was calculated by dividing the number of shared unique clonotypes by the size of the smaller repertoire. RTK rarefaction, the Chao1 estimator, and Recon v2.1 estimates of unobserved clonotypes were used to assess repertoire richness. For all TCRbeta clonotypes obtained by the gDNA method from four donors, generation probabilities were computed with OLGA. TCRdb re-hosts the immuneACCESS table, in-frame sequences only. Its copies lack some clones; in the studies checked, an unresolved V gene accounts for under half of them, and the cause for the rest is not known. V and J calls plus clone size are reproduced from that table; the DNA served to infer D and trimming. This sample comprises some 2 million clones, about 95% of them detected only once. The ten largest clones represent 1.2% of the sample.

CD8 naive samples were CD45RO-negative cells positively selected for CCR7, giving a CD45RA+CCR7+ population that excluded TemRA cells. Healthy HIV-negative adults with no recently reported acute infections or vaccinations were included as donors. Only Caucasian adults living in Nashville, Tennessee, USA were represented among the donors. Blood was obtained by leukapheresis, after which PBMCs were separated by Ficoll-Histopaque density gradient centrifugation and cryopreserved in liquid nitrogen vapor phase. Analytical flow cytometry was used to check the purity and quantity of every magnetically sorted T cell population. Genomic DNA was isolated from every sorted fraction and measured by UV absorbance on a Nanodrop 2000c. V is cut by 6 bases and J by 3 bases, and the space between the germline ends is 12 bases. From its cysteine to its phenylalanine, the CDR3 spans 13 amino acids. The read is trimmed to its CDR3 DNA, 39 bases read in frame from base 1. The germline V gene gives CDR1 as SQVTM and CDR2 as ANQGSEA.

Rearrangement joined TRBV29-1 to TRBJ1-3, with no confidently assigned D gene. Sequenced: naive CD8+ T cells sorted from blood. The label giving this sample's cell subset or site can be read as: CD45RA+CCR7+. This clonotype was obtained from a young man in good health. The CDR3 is CSVSDASGNTIYF. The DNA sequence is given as TGCAGCGTCTCCGACGCAAGTGGAAACACCATATATTTT.